The rows below give T cell receptor beta chains drawn from one sample of a study of early T cells in non-severe SARS-CoV-2 infection. TCRdb recomputed calls from the 5' RACE reads with MiXCR, one row per CDR3 protein. Here the sample spans about 40,000 distinct CDR3 sequences, approximately 5.9% being singletons. The sequencing used whole blood, collected at baseline. These receptors came from an adult who was a healthcare worker with PCR-confirmed SARS-CoV-2 infection or an uninfected control (not recorded which). Each CDR3 is given with its conserved first and last residue. The D gene is left open where the match is weak. Size is omitted from some rows. Given values are once, few, many or a class for expanded clones.

d_call j_call v_call clone_size cdr3_aa cdr3_nt
NA TRBJ1-5 TRBV19 NA CASRMTGLDRQPQHF TGTGCCAGTAGGATGACGGGCCTCGATCGTCAGCCCCAGCATTTT
NA TRBJ1-1 TRBV7-2 few CASRLGTRTEAFF TGTGCCAGCAGGTTAGGGACGCGGACTGAAGCTTTCTTT
NA TRBJ1-1 TRBV18 NA CASSSAGLNTEAFF TGTGCCAGCTCATCGGCAGGTTTGAACACTGAAGCTTTCTTT
TRBD2 TRBJ2-1 TRBV30 NA CAAGREVNEQFF TGTGCCGCCGGGCGGGAGGTCAATGAGCAGTTCTTC
NA TRBJ2-2 TRBV30 few CAWSVLPGTGELFF TGTGCCTGGAGTGTATTACCGGGGACCGGGGAGCTGTTTTTT
NA TRBJ1-2 TRBV20-1 many CSASLDAQGGTNYGYTF TGCAGTGCTAGTTTGGATGCGCAGGGAGGGACTAACTATGGCTACACCTTC
NA TRBJ1-1 TRBV10-1 few CASSSLDGTEAFF TGCGCCAGCAGTTCATTGGACGGCACTGAAGCTTTCTTT
NA TRBJ2-7 TRBV12-3/TRBV12-4 NA CASSLTQGSYEQYF TGTGCCAGCAGTTTAACCCAGGGCTCCTACGAGCAGTACTTC
NA TRBJ2-2 TRBV29-1 NA CSGQQGNTGELFF TGCAGCGGGCAACAGGGTAACACCGGGGAGCTGTTTTTT
TRBD1 TRBJ2-2 TRBV11-3 many CASRGTGITGELFF TGTGCCAGCAGAGGGACAGGGATAACCGGGGAGCTGTTTTTT
NA TRBJ2-3 TRBV6-2/TRBV6-3 many CASSYRLAPRGWYF TGTGCCAGCAGTTACAGGTTAGCACCACGCGGTTGGTATTTT
NA TRBJ2-7 TRBV7-9 many CASSLVDYYEQYF TGTGCCAGCAGCTTAGTCGATTACTACGAGCAGTACTTC
TRBD2 TRBJ2-1 TRBV20-1 few CSASPSGADEQFF TGCAGTGCTAGTCCCAGCGGGGCTGATGAGCAGTTCTTC
NA TRBJ2-3 TRBV7-6 few CASSLESPGDTQYF TGTGCCAGCAGCTTAGAGTCCCCCGGGGATACGCAGTATTTT
TRBD1 TRBJ2-7 TRBV12-3/TRBV12-4 many CASTYRGEGRNEQYF TGTGCCAGCACCTACAGGGGAGAGGGGCGGAACGAGCAGTACTTC
NA TRBJ2-6 TRBV5-6 many CASSPLRGRGSTGANVLTF TGTGCCAGCAGCCCCCTTCGGGGCAGGGGATCGACTGGGGCCAACGTCCTGACTTTC
NA TRBJ2-3 TRBV7-2 few CASSLVTVDTQYF TGTGCCAGCAGCTTAGTGACAGTGGATACGCAGTATTTT
TRBD1 TRBJ2-7 TRBV7-3 few CASSITGGYEQYF TGTGCCAGCAGCATCACAGGGGGCTACGAGCAGTACTTC
NA TRBJ2-1 TRBV4-3 NA CASSQEGGRGLNWGLNNEQFF TGCGCCAGCAGCCAAGAAGGAGGCAGGGGCCTAAACTGGGGGCTCAACAATGAGCAGTTCTTC
TRBD1 TRBJ2-4 TRBV7-2 many CASSWGTGENIQYF TGTGCCAGCAGCTGGGGGACAGGAGAAAACATTCAGTACTTC
TRBD2 TRBJ2-7 TRBV5-1 few CASSLGTSESYEQYF TGCGCCAGCAGCTTGGGCACTAGCGAGTCCTACGAGCAGTACTTC
NA TRBJ1-6 TRBV7-6 NA CASTPLQELNSPLHF TGTGCCAGCACCCCGCTCCAGGAGTTAAATTCACCCCTCCACTTT
NA TRBJ1-1 TRBV5-6 many CASSIPGTMNTEAFF TGTGCCAGCAGTATCCCCGGGACGATGAACACTGAAGCTTTCTTT
TRBD1 TRBJ2-3 TRBV29-1 NA CSVAGGEKTDTQYF TGCAGCGTGGCAGGGGGCGAGAAAACAGATACGCAGTATTTT
TRBD1 TRBJ2-1 TRBV7-9 NA CASSLRGGDNEQFF TGTGCCAGCAGCTTGAGAGGGGGCGACAATGAGCAGTTCTTC
NA TRBJ2-7 TRBV28 few CASILTGLPSREQYF TGTGCCAGCATTTTAACGGGACTCCCGTCCCGCGAGCAGTACTTC
NA TRBJ2-2 TRBV7-9 many CASSPQASTGELFF TGTGCCAGCAGCCCCCAGGCGTCTACCGGGGAGCTGTTTTTT
TRBD2 TRBJ2-7 TRBV6-5 many CASSLGLASDEQYF TGTGCCAGCAGCCTGGGACTAGCGTCGGACGAGCAGTACTTC
TRBD1 TRBJ1-5 TRBV19 medium-sized CASRSWGQGGNQPQHF TGTGCCAGTAGAAGCTGGGGACAGGGTGGCAATCAGCCCCAGCATTTT
NA TRBJ1-6 TRBV28 many CASSLYRVGASPLHF TGTGCCAGCAGTTTATACAGGGTCGGCGCCTCACCCCTCCACTTT
TRBD2 TRBJ2-1 TRBV7-3 many CASSPGTSGPGINEQFF TGTGCCAGCAGCCCGGGGACTAGCGGGCCTGGGATCAATGAGCAGTTCTTC
TRBD1 TRBJ1-1 TRBV12-3/TRBV12-4 few CASSIQGAWGTEAFF TGTGCCAGCAGCATCCAGGGGGCCTGGGGCACTGAAGCTTTCTTT
NA TRBJ2-2 TRBV5-4 many CASSGDVGELFF TGTGCCAGCAGCGGGGACGTCGGGGAGCTGTTTTTT
NA TRBJ1-3 TRBV4-3 NA CASSRDDSVSGNTIYF TGCGCCAGCAGCCGGGATGACAGCGTCTCTGGAAACACCATATATTTT
NA TRBJ2-6 TRBV6-5 NA CASSQGSGANVLTF TGTGCCAGCAGTCAGGGATCTGGGGCCAACGTCCTGACTTTC
NA TRBJ1-2 TRBV9 NA CASSVAVGGDYGYTF TGTGCCAGCAGCGTAGCTGTGGGGGGAGACTATGGCTACACCTTC
TRBD1 TRBJ1-1 TRBV6-1 many CASRRRDRENTEAFF TGTGCCAGCAGACGTCGGGACAGGGAGAACACTGAAGCTTTCTTT
NA TRBJ2-2 TRBV11-2 few CASSLGQSNTGELFF TGTGCCAGCAGCTTAGGACAGTCGAACACCGGGGAGCTGTTTTTT
NA TRBJ1-5 TRBV30 many CAWSVRGSNQPQHF TGTGCCTGGAGTGTACGAGGGAGCAATCAGCCCCAGCATTTT
TRBD2 TRBJ2-1 TRBV12-3/TRBV12-4 few CASSSGTSGSHEQFF TGTGCCAGCAGTTCCGGGACTAGCGGGTCCCATGAGCAGTTCTTC
NA TRBJ2-7 TRBV18 NA CASSPLDNSYEQYF TGTGCCAGCTCACCCCTGGACAACTCCTACGAGCAGTACTTC
TRBD1 TRBJ2-7 TRBV7-2 few CASSLGWDRASYEQYF TGTGCCAGCAGCTTAGGGTGGGACAGAGCCTCCTACGAGCAGTACTTC
TRBD1 TRBJ2-1 TRBV29-1 NA CSGWDRTLVYNEQFF TGCAGCGGCTGGGACAGAACTTTGGTTTACAATGAGCAGTTCTTC
NA TRBJ1-3 TRBV10-3 many CAISEDIRGSGNTIYF TGTGCCATCAGTGAGGACATCAGGGGATCTGGAAACACCATATATTTT
TRBD1 TRBJ2-7 TRBV19 many CASSPGTESYEQYF TGTGCCAGTAGTCCGGGGACAGAATCCTACGAGCAGTACTTC
NA TRBJ1-2 TRBV6-5 many CASSRGLGVGYTF TGTGCCAGCAGTAGAGGACTGGGGGTTGGCTACACCTTC
NA TRBJ2-7 TRBV10-3 NA CAISATGKTYEQYF TGTGCCATCAGTGCTACAGGGAAAACCTACGAGCAGTACTTC
TRBD2 TRBJ2-1 TRBV7-2 many CASSLRGGREQFF TGTGCCAGCAGCTTACGGGGGGGCCGGGAGCAGTTCTTC
NA TRBJ2-2 TRBV29-1 few CSALVQAGELFF TGCAGCGCTCTAGTGCAGGCCGGGGAGCTGTTTTTT
NA TRBJ1-2 TRBV6-5 many CASKKGSLYGYTF TGTGCCAGCAAGAAGGGGTCCCTTTATGGCTACACCTTC
TRBD1 TRBJ1-2 TRBV3-1 many CASSLGQGDGGYTF TGTGCCAGCAGTTTGGGACAGGGAGACGGCGGCTACACCTTC
TRBD1 TRBJ2-1 TRBV7-2 many CASSLGGDRSSYNEQFF TGTGCCAGCAGCTTAGGAGGGGACAGGAGCTCCTACAATGAGCAGTTCTTC
NA TRBJ2-3 TRBV6-6 NA CASSGAGSDTQYF TGTGCCAGCAGTGGCGCGGGGTCAGATACGCAGTATTTT
TRBD2 TRBJ2-3 TRBV9 few CASSPVAGSTDTQYF TGTGCCAGCAGCCCGGTAGCGGGGAGCACAGATACGCAGTATTTT
NA TRBJ2-7 TRBV11-2 many CASSPGASVSSYEQYF TGTGCCAGCAGCCCAGGGGCCAGCGTGAGCTCCTACGAGCAGTACTTC
NA TRBJ2-3 TRBV20-1 NA CSAGPATDTQYF TGCAGTGCCGGACCCGCCACAGATACGCAGTATTTT
NA TRBJ1-2 TRBV5-1 NA CASSPGAATYGYTF TGCGCCAGCAGCCCCGGGGCAGCGACATATGGCTACACCTTC